This T cell receptor (beta chain) is drawn from a study of spatial heterogeneity in lung cancer. Study context: The authors sequenced available follow-up PBMC samples, taken a median of roughly two years after resection. On average, each unique TCR and UMI combination appeared more than ten times in raw reads.

Every TCR cDNA molecule bore a unique molecular identifier. MiXCR was run by TCRdb on the 5' RACE reads, yielding one entry per CDR3 protein. The sample records 95,000 to 130,000 distinct CDR3 sequences, about 12% being singletons. This clonotype has just a few counts. Per the germline V gene, CDR1 is MDHEN and CDR2 is SYDVKM. The CDR3 contains 15 residues. Deletions cut 6 bases from V and 4 bases from J, with 18 bases between. The time point here: blood at routine non-recurrence follow-up after resection. Whole RNA, isolated from tumor, nontumor lung or frozen PBMC, was sequenced without prior sorting.

The receptor's source is a male donor with early-stage non-small cell lung cancer. J is TRBJ1-1 and V is TRBV28, with unresolved D. Sample: PBMCs, taken at follow-up. Here the CDR3 DNA reads TGTGCCAGCAGCTCCCTGTCGGGGAGGAGCACTGAAGCTTTCTTT. This encodes CASSSLSGRSTEAFF.